A single T cell receptor (beta chain) is shown here with its context. The record originates from a study of long-term antiretroviral therapy in people with HIV. It was version v3.0 of the immunoSEQ assay that was run at survey level. Assay used: immunoSEQ multiplex PCR; TCRdb lists only in-frame clones, some missing. The table records over 30,000 clones, more than 95% of them present only once. The sequences come from unsorted PBMCs, collected 6.9 years after starting antiretroviral therapy. The TCR sequence derives from a man aged 25-40 years with HIV.

CDR3 nucleotides: TGTGCCACCGTAGGAGGGGAGACCCAGTACTTC. The encoded protein is CATVGGETQYF. The rearrangement uses TRBV27 and TRBJ2-5, with D possibly being TRBD2 (6 bases). The V end lost 10 bases, the J end lost 5 bases, and 11 bases lay between the germline ends. The CDR3 has 11 residues. CDR1 is MNHEY and CDR2 is SMNVEV in the germline V gene (reference sequence).